A selection of T cell receptor beta chains follows, all from one sample in a study of T cells in Graves' hyperthyroidism and ophthalmopathy. TCRdb called the multiplex PCR reads again in MiXCR, with one record for every CDR3 protein. The table includes a few hundred thousand distinct CDR3 sequences, under 20% detected once. Sequencing was carried out using blood. The receptors originated from a man between 18 and 35 years old with Graves' ophthalmopathy. The conserved cysteine and the conserved F or W are not part of the CDR3 here.

v_gene	j_gene	CDR3aa
TRBV7-3	TRBJ2-3	ASSLSPEGSGGAADTQY
TRBV20-1	TRBJ2-1	SRAAGGRDEQF
TRBV5-1	TRBJ2-1	ASSLLLSRGPYNEQF
TRBV7-8	TRBJ1-4	ASSLGTGQEKLF
TRBV2	TRBJ2-5	ASSLWGDRVETQY
TRBV7-9	TRBJ2-7	ASSLAGQIYEQY
TRBV5-1	TRBJ2-2	ASSFSGDTGELF
TRBV28	TRBJ2-7	ASSFDRASSYEQY
TRBV5-1	TRBJ2-2	ASSLLLSDSRPLLAGNTGELF
TRBV29-1	TRBJ1-5	SVVSDSNQPQH
TRBV6-1	TRBJ2-5	ASSPSWGGAMETQY
TRBV24-1	TRBJ2-3	ATSAGTTDMQY
TRBV6-5	TRBJ1-1	ASSYSSRDTEAF
TRBV19	TRBJ2-7	ASGPGQGVGEQY
TRBV6-1	TRBJ1-5	ASSESGGRQPQH
TRBV3-1	TRBJ2-1	ASSQAQREYNEQF
TRBV12-3/TRBV12-4	TRBJ1-2	ASSAYIRDRGLENYGYT
TRBV11-2	TRBJ2-7	ASSLDGRWQY
TRBV25-1	TRBJ2-3	ATIGERITDTQY
TRBV5-1	TRBJ2-2	ASSLGWDQTGELF
TRBV9	TRBJ1-4	ASSLTGAEEKLF
TRBV5-1	TRBJ2-3	ASSADRAHRTDTQY
TRBV5-4	TRBJ2-5	ASSYGTGGGETQY
TRBV6-1	TRBJ2-3	ASSPGQGKADTQY
TRBV5-1	TRBJ1-1	ASSLEQTNTEAF
TRBV7-8	TRBJ2-7	ASSWDRRYEQY
TRBV5-1	TRBJ2-1	ASSWDRGDRPSYNEQF
TRBV15	TRBJ2-1	ATSTRTSGGANEQF
TRBV12-3/TRBV12-4	TRBJ1-2	ASSGEKGINYGYT
TRBV12-3/TRBV12-4	TRBJ2-3	ASSLAQDTSTDTQY
TRBV3-1	TRBJ2-3	ASSHTAGGPYDTQY
TRBV7-3	TRBJ1-5	ASSPTGGTTNQPQH
TRBV29-1	TRBJ1-1	SSSLGRDTEAF
TRBV19	TRBJ1-1	ASSIVGAFTEAF
TRBV28	TRBJ2-7	ASMDSSPYEQY
TRBV18	TRBJ2-1	ASSPGTDNNEQF
TRBV7-2	TRBJ1-5	ASSPEAGSNQPQH
TRBV20-1	TRBJ2-1	SALSGGGGYNEQF
TRBV6-1	TRBJ1-5	ASSDFGNQPQH
TRBV20-1	TRBJ1-1	SAKQSNTEAF
TRBV29-1	TRBJ2-7	SVYTGGSARYEQY
TRBV14	TRBJ2-1	ASSQALAFDEQF
TRBV2	TRBJ1-3	ASRTTGFGNTIY
TRBV6-5	TRBJ2-5	ASSYSKGGNRRY
TRBV28	TRBJ1-1	ASSEGSYTEAF
TRBV5-5	TRBJ1-1	ASRPMLDRDAF
TRBV20-1	TRBJ2-1	SARDGRGHEQF
TRBV11-2	TRBJ2-5	ASSLELAGGPMETQY
TRBV28	TRBJ2-3	ASNLAGGTDTQY
TRBV28	TRBJ1-6	ASSLSGGGTALNSPLH
TRBV2	TRBJ2-3	ASRQGVDTQY
TRBV7-8	TRBJ2-1	ASSSSNEQF
TRBV24-1	TRBJ2-5	ATSDLGPGETQY